The 20 T cell receptor beta chains listed next were all sequenced from one sample in a study of a mutant IDH1 vaccine in newly diagnosed glioma. The time point is: week 5, during vaccination. Topical imiquimod accompanied each vaccine dose, which consisted of 300 ug of mutant IDH1 20-mer peptide. TCRdb's table, derived via immunoSEQ multiplex PCR, lists solely in-frame clones and lacks some. Among more than 35,000 clones, 80% to 90% were seen once, and the ten largest hold around 1.8%. Their antigens are not known. The sequencing here drew on PBMCs, taken from a glioma patient whose treatment included an IDH1 peptide vaccine. These TCRs come from a man between 35 and 55 years old with glioma.

This rearrangement joins TRBV27 to TRBJ1-2; D possibly corresponds to TRBD1 (5 bases). The CDR3 extends over 13 amino acids. CDR1 is MNHEY and CDR2 is SMNVEV in the germline V gene (reference sequence). The V and J ends lost 5 bases and 3 bases respectively, with 10 bases between them. The CDR3 DNA follows: TGTGCCAGCAGTCCCATAGGGGACTATGGCTACACCTTC. Translation: CASSPIGDYGYTF.

The rearrangement uses TRBV19 and TRBJ2-3; perhaps TRBD1 as D (5 bases). The CDR3 extends over 13 amino acids. Germline V lookup: CDR1 LNHDA, CDR2 SQIVND (reference sequence). Trimming pared 6 bases from V and 4 bases from J, leaving 11 bases between. CDR3 coding DNA: TGTGCCAGTAGCCCGTCCAGGGCAGATACGCAGTATTTT. The encoded protein is CASSPSRADTQYF.

The chain employs TRBV27 and TRBJ1-3; D not certain. Trimming cost V 2 bases and J 0 bases, with 17 bases left between them. The V gene's germline CDR1 is MNHEY and CDR2 SMNVEV (reference sequence). This CDR3 spans 18 amino acids. CDR3 coding DNA: TGTGCCAGCAGTTTAGGTCTGGACCTGATTAACTCTGGAAACACCATATATTTT. This gives the protein CASSLGLDLINSGNTIYF.

The chain couples TRBV5-1 to TRBJ2-2, with 8 bases lining up with TRBD1. From germline, CDR1 is SGHRS and CDR2 YFSETQ. V gave up 2 bases and J gave up 7 bases; unmatched junction bases: 7. The CDR3 has 15 amino acids. CDR3 region: CASSLYSTGVGELFF. For the CDR3, the DNA is TGCGCCAGCAGCTTATACTCGACAGGGGTCGGGGAGCTGTTTTTT.

The chain employs TRBV5-6 and TRBJ2-7; 9 nucleotides line up with TRBD2. CDR1 and CDR2 from the germline V gene are SGHDT and YYEEEE. This CDR3 is built from 14 residues. The J segment lost 6 bases and the V segment lost 4 bases, leaving 8 bases of the junction unmatched. CDR3 nucleotides: TGTGCCAGCAGCCCGGTGGGCGGGAGGGGCGAGCAGTACTTC. Residues: CASSPVGGRGEQYF.

This clone is a singleton in its sample. V usage is TRBV7-2 and J usage is TRBJ2-7; TRBD2 aligns across 12 bases. Germline V CDR1 and CDR2: SGHTA, FQGNSA. J lost 3 bases, V lost 5 bases, and 5 bases had no gene match. The CDR3 is made up of 15 amino acids. CDR3 coding DNA: TGTGCCAGCAGCGGCCGGACTAGCGGGGACTACGAGCAGTACTTC. This encodes CASSGRTSGDYEQYF.

This chain connects TRBV2 to TRBJ2-7; 12 nucleotides match TRBD2. CDR1 is SNHLY and CDR2 is FYNNEI in the germline V gene. CDR3 length: 15 residues. V was pared by 6 bases and J by 6 bases, with 9 bases of the junction left unmatched. The CDR3 region has the DNA TGTGCCAGCAGACCACCTAGCGGGAGGGCTTTCGAGCAGTACTTC. It encodes CASRPPSGRAFEQYF.

The chain links TRBV19 to TRBJ2-5, with a weak D call TRBD2 (6 bases). The V end lost 5 bases, the J end lost 5 bases, and 9 bases lay between the germline ends. Germline V gene data show CDR1 as LNHDA and CDR2 as SQIVND (reference sequence). The CDR3 spans 12 residues. The CDR3 sequence is CASSPGEETQYF. The CDR3 nucleotides are TGTGCCAGTAGTCCGGGGGAGGAGACCCAGTACTTC.

V usage is TRBV10-3 and J usage is TRBJ2-7; possibly TRBD1 or TRBD2 for D (5 bases each). In germline, CDR1 is ENHRY, CDR2 SYGVKD. The CDR3 runs to 13 residues. V lost 8 bases to trimming and J lost 2 bases, with 13 bases between them. The CDR3 spells CAIGGTVTYEQYF. For the CDR3, the DNA is TGTGCCATCGGGGGAACAGTAACCTACGAGCAGTACTTC.

The V call is TRBV5-1, the J call TRBJ1-3, with 9 bases identical to TRBD1. There are 16 residues in the CDR3. Per the germline V gene, CDR1 is SGHRS and CDR2 is YFSETQ. The trim removed 4 bases at V and 4 bases at J, leaving 9 bases unmatched. The CDR3 DNA reads TGCGCCAGCAGCCCCGGAGGGACAGGGACGGGAAACACCATATATTTT. The encoded protein is CASSPGGTGTGNTIYF.

The chain carries TRBV5-1 and TRBJ1-2; D possibly corresponds to TRBD1 (5 bases). This CDR3 contains 14 residues. Germline loops: CDR1 SGHRS, CDR2 YFSETQ. The V end was cut by 0 bases, the J end by 6 bases, with 12 bases between. CDR3 sequence reads: CASSLAQGVDGYTF. In DNA form, the CDR3 reads TGCGCCAGCAGCTTGGCCCAAGGGGTTGATGGCTACACCTTC.

This clone was observed a few times. This rearrangement joins TRBV27 to TRBJ1-1; no clear D. Germline lookup yields CDR1 MNHEY and CDR2 SMNVEV (reference sequence). V dropped 2 bases and J dropped 11 bases, with 15 bases sitting between them. This CDR3 region has 13 residues. The DNA of the CDR3 is TGTGCCAGCAGTTTAAAGGAGTCACGGCCGGCTTTCTTT. Protein product: CASSLKESRPAFF.

Concerning this clone itself: The conserved closing phenylalanine or tryptophan is absent in this CDR3, likely reflecting a read error. The DNA is left out, because the CDR3 cannot be placed on it with certainty; the CDR3 is given as TCRdb lists it. The J gene is TRBJ1-2, the V gene TRBV3-1 (or the pseudogene TRBV3-2). The CDR3 totals 9 residues, both ends included. Per the germline V gene, CDR1 is LGHDT and CDR2 is YNNKEL (reference sequence). CDR3 in amino acids: CASSQDPDG.

This chain uses TRBV27 with TRBJ2-7; D is perhaps TRBD2 (5 bases). V shed 2 bases and J shed 1 base, with 6 bases lying between them. The germline gives CDR1 MNHEY, CDR2 SMNVEV (reference sequence). This CDR3 is 13 amino acids long. The chain's CDR3 is CASSLRESYEQYF. The CDR3 DNA sequence: TGTGCCAGCAGTTTACGGGAATCCTACGAGCAGTACTTC.

J is TRBJ2-3 and V is TRBV10-2; TRBD2 agrees at 9 bases. CDR3 length equals 18 residues. J was trimmed by 3 bases and V by 5 bases; bases with no gene match: 15. Germline V gene sequence: CDR1 WSHSY, CDR2 SAAADI. Here the CDR3 reads CASSRGFISGRTTDTQYF. The CDR3 nucleotides read TGCGCCAGCAGTCGTGGATTCATTAGCGGGAGAACTACAGATACGCAGTATTTT.

This chain links TRBV4-1 with TRBJ2-7, with D perhaps TRBD1 or TRBD2 (5 bases each). The CDR3 extends over 14 amino acids. CDR1 MGHRA and CDR2 YSYEKL come from the germline V gene. Trimming took 4 bases from V and 2 from J, leaving 12 bases between them. The CDR3 loop reads CASSRVGATYEQYF. In DNA form, the CDR3 reads TGCGCCAGCAGCCGCGTCGGGGCTACCTACGAGCAGTACTTC.

The chain uses TRBV14 and TRBJ2-7, with D perhaps TRBD1 (5 bases). The CDR3 sequence is 15 residues long. Trimming cost V 1 base and J 2 bases, with 12 bases left between them. In germline, CDR1 is SGHDN, CDR2 FVKESK. CDR3 loop: CASSQGQRGPYEQYF. DNA for the CDR3: TGTGCCAGCAGCCAAGGACAAAGGGGCCCCTACGAGCAGTACTTC.

This chain connects TRBV7-2 to TRBJ1-2; D gene unclear. The germline V gene encodes CDR1 SGHTA and CDR2 FQGNSA. The CDR3 covers 13 residues. The germline V and J ends were trimmed by 5 bases and 1 base, with 8 bases remaining between them. This CDR3 reads CASSKFFNYGYTF. The CDR3 DNA follows: TGTGCCAGCAGCAAATTTTTTAACTATGGCTACACCTTC.

This clone has a handful of counts. Other DNA sequences in the sample encode the same CDR3. The chain is built from TRBV5-1 and TRBJ2-3; D remains unclear. CDR1 SGHRS and CDR2 YFSETQ come from the germline V gene. Trimming removed 2 bases from V and 2 bases from J, with 3 bases in between. The CDR3 has 12 residues. This CDR3 is CASSFATDTQYF. The CDR3 nucleotides read TGCGCCAGCAGCTTTGCCACAGATACGCAGTATTTT.

This clone was observed once. CDR3 sequence reads: CASSALVWVAGVTTYEQYF. The CDR3 nucleotides read TGTGCCAGCAGCGCCCTTGTTTGGGTAGCGGGAGTCACCACCTACGAGCAGTACTTC. This sequence joins TRBV27 and TRBJ2-7, with TRBD2 identical over 9 bases. Germline CDR1 and CDR2: MNHEY and SMNVEV (reference sequence). The CDR3 extends over 19 amino acids. V was clipped by 6 bases and J by 2 bases; unmatched bases: 20.